This T cell receptor (beta chain) is drawn from a study of patients and donors after allogeneic stem cell transplantation. MiXCR was run by TCRdb on the RT-PCR reads, yielding one entry per CDR3 protein. The profile shows roughly 940,000 distinct CDR3 sequences, over 15% of them singletons. Germline V gives CDR1 SGDLS, CDR2 YYNGEE. CDR3 length: 15 residues. V was clipped by 3 bases and J by 3 bases; unmatched bases: 6. Sequences were obtained from blood, either unsorted or a sorted T cell fraction (not recorded which). The V and J genes are TRBV9 and TRBJ2-7, with 10 nucleotides matching TRBD2. This receptor was identified in a human donor who was either an allogeneic HSCT recipient or a stem cell or donor lymphocyte infusion donor (not recorded which). It is not recorded whose cells these are; they may come from a transplant donor. CDR3 in DNA: TGTGCCAGCAGCGGATCTAGCGGGAGTAACTACGAGCAGTACTTC. Translated: CASSGSSGSNYEQYF.